The clone carrying this T cell receptor (beta chain) was found many times. Its matching antigen is unknown. This sample was taken from a study of spatial heterogeneity in lung cancer. Whole-study results and caveats: Among blood samples, ubiquitous expanded tumor TCRs appeared more at resection than at follow-up.

Specified time point: sample taken at primary tumor resection. The donor population consisted of approximately 70 patients with untreated, early-stage non-small cell lung cancer. Whole RNA, isolated from tumor, nontumor lung or frozen PBMC, was sequenced without prior sorting. Germline V CDR1 and CDR2: MNHEY, SVGAGI. The V end was cut by 8 bases, the J end by 2 bases, with 7 bases between. The CDR3 totals 13 residues. Every TCR cDNA molecule carried a tag that served as a unique molecular identifier. TCRdb reprocessed the 5' RACE reads via MiXCR and lists one record per CDR3 protein. Here the sample spans under 80,000 distinct CDR3 sequences, approximately 6.3% being singletons.

The chain uses TRBV6-5 and TRBJ2-6; D is uncertain. The sequencing used PBMCs, collected at surgery. The source is a female donor with early-stage non-small cell lung cancer. This CDR3 reads CASRPAGANVLTF. CDR3 in DNA: TGTGCCAGCCGCCCAGCTGGGGCCAACGTCCTGACTTTC.